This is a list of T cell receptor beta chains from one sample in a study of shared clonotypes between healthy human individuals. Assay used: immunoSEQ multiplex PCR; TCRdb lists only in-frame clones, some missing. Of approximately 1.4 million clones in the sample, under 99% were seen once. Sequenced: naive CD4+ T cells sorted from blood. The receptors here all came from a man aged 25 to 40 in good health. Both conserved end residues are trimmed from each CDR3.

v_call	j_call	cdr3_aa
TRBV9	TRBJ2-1	ASSVVEGAGHPLAYNEQF
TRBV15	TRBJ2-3	ATSRSPTSHSLTDTQY
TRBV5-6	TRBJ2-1	ASTYVRDRGLNEQF
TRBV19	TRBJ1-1	ASSTPGTGGRVAF
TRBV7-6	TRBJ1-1	ASSLIVTVDVRAF
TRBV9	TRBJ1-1	ASSVEGQGPVNTEAF
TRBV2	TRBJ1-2	ASSEEGHYGYT
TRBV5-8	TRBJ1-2	ASSDLGYRDYGYT
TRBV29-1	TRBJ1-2	SVAGRLNYGYT
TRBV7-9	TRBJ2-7	ASSLTPRQGSSYEQY
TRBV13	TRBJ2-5	ASSNGETQY
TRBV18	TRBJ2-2	ASSLDRSNTGELF
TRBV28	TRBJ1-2	ASITATGANYGYT
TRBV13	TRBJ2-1	ASSLRTDSYEQF
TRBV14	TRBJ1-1	ASSGLGEYTEAF
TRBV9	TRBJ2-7	ASSALGDGRHYEQY
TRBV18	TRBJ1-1	ASSSVGRNTEAF
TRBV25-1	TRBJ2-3	ASSDLAGVSDTQY
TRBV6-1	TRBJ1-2	ASRFGTDYGYT
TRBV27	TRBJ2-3	ASSKSTGTQY
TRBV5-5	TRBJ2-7	ASSLDGLDRWSYEQY
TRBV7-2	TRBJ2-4	ASSTRLATSNGIQY
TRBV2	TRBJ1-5	ASSPGRGEGNQPQH
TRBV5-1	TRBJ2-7	ASFPGPHASYEQY
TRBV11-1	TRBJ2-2	ASSLEAALTGELF
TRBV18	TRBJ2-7	ASSFRDEQY
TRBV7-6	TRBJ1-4	ASSRGLFEKLF
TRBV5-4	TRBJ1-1	ASSLEVGLNTEAF
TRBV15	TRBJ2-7	ATSRDPSRGAEQY
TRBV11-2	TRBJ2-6	ASSITGGSGANVLT
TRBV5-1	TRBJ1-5	ASSLGTHNQPQH
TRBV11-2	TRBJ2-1	ASSIRLAGDNEQF
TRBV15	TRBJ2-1	ATSRGDTYNEQF
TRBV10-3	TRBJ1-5	ASSPLPDRPHQPQH
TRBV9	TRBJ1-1	ASSPGRSRNTEAF
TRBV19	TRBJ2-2	ASSIGATGELF
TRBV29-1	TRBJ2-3	SVRAREADTQY
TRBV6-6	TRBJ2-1	ASSSTSLSEQF
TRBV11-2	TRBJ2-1	ASSLDGLAGSVTSYNEQF
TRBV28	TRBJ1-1	ASSLVVRSGSF
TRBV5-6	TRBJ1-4	ASSSLDRGQEEKLF
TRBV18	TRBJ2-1	ASSAWDTGGSNEQF
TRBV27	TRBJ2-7	ASSSAGPGVYEQY
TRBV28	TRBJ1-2	ASSVARGASYGYT
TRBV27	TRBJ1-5	ASSSRASRADQPQH
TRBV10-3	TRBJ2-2	AISTAWVYRERAGELF
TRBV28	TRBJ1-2	ASSLPIYGYT
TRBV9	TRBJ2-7	ASSTPADGLRYEQY
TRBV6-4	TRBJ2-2	ASSSLAGQTGELF
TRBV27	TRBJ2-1	ASSYSLRGHHNEQF
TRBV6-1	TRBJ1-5	ASSEDGHQPQH
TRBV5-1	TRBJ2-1	ASSERAGRINEQF
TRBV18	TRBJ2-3	ASGPASTDTQY
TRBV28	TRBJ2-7	ASKSSAYEQY
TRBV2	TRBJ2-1	ANSEARTYSYNEQF
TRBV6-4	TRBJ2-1	ASTGTSGEQF
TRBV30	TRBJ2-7	AWGFKTGTSYEQY
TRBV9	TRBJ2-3	ASSAQGSDTQY
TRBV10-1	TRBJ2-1	ASSAPGTSGRGEQF